What follows are 31 T cell receptor beta chains derived from one specimen sequenced in a study of blood T cell repertoires in COVID-19. Data came from immunoSEQ multiplex PCR; TCRdb stores just in-frame clones and leaves some out. Of some 140,000 clones in the sample, more than 75% are singletons; the top ten hold approximately 14%. The sample was peripheral blood. The receptors come from a man older than 75 with acute or convalescent COVID-19.

The chain combines TRBV11-1 with TRBJ2-3; the D gene is possibly TRBD1 (6 bases). The CDR3 runs to 13 residues. Per the germline V gene, CDR1 is SGHAT and CDR2 is FQDESV (reference sequence). Trimming left V 8 bases short and J 2 bases short, with 11 bases between. In nucleotides, the CDR3 is TGTGCCAGCTGTGGACAGACCACAGATACGCAGTATTTT. Protein: CASCGQTTDTQYF.

This chain joins TRBV6-1 and TRBJ2-5; TRBD2 might be the D (5 bases). The CDR3 consists of 14 residues. V was trimmed by 3 bases and J by 1 base, leaving 9 bases between them. The germline V gene has CDR1 MNHNS and CDR2 SASEGT. Here the CDR3 reads CASSETGIQETQYF. The CDR3 nucleotides are TGTGCCAGCAGTGAGACGGGGATCCAAGAGACCCAGTACTTC.

This chain uses TRBV5-1 with TRBJ2-2, with 9 positions matching TRBD2. Germline values: CDR1 SGHRS, CDR2 YFSETQ. Trimming removed 3 bases from V and 0 bases from J; junction bases left unmatched: 9. This CDR3 region has 18 residues. The CDR3 DNA is TGCGCCAGCAGCTCCCAGGCTAGCGGGGCTACGAACACCGGGGAGCTGTTTTTT. Protein sequence: CASSSQASGATNTGELFF.

The chain joins TRBV4-1 to TRBJ1-5; the D is unclear. Germline loops: CDR1 MGHRA, CDR2 YSYEKL. The CDR3 is made up of 13 amino acids. V was pared by 0 bases and J by 7 bases, with 7 bases between. CDR3 coding DNA: TGCGCCAGCAGCCAAGACGGGGAGCAGCCCCAGCATTTT. Its translation: CASSQDGEQPQHF.

This chain links TRBV18 with TRBJ2-1, with 9 positions matching TRBD2. CDR1 is KGHSH, CDR2 LQKENI, per germline. V dropped 3 bases and J dropped 0; count of bases not matched to a gene: 6. CDR3 length equals 17 residues. The CDR3 DNA reads TGTGCCAGCTCACCCTATAGCGGGGGCCTCTCCTACAATGAGCAGTTCTTC. This sequence encodes CASSPYSGGLSYNEQFF.

The rearrangement links TRBV6-1 to TRBJ1-5; D remains unclear. V lost 4 bases and J lost 1, with 20 bases in between. The CDR3 runs to 18 residues. From germline, CDR1 is MNHNS and CDR2 SASEGT. In DNA form, the CDR3 reads TGTGCCAGCAGTGGAATGATGGCCCAGAGAGGGAGCAATCAGCCCCAGCATTTT. Its protein product is CASSGMMAQRGSNQPQHF.

This clone turned up a few times. The sample has other DNA sequences that encode this CDR3 too. The rearrangement joins TRBV19 to TRBJ2-7; possibly TRBD1 for D (6 bases). V dropped 4 bases and J dropped 6 bases, with 13 bases sitting between them. Germline lookup yields CDR1 LNHDA and CDR2 SQIVND (reference sequence). The CDR3 length is 13 residues. The CDR3: CASSKQGFREQYF. The DNA for the CDR3 is TGTGCCAGTAGTAAACAGGGCTTTCGCGAGCAGTACTTC.

This rearrangement joins TRBV3-1 (or the pseudogene TRBV3-2) to TRBJ2-7, with D possibly being TRBD1 (7 bases). Deletions cut 4 bases from V and 5 bases from J, with 15 bases between. Germline-derived CDR1 and CDR2 are LGHDT and YNNKEL (reference sequence). The CDR3 runs 14 residues. In DNA, the CDR3 is TGTGCCAGCAGCCGCGCCCTCAGGGGGGACGAGCAGTACTTC. It is translated as CASSRALRGDEQYF.

V usage is TRBV6-5 and J usage is TRBJ2-1; unclear D gene. Per germline, CDR1 MNHEY and CDR2 SVGAGI. V was shortened by 7 bases and J by 14 bases, with 12 bases between the two germline ends. This CDR3 contains 10 residues. The CDR3 here is CASTLRREFF. Here the CDR3 DNA reads TGTGCCAGCACCCTCCGCCGGGAGTTCTTC.

The chain has TRBV6-6 and TRBJ2-4; 10 bases line up with TRBD1. The CDR3 loop spans 15 amino acids. Trimming removed 4 bases from V and 7 bases from J; junction bases left unmatched: 7. Germline V gene data show CDR1 as MNHNY and CDR2 as SVGAGI (reference sequence). CDR3 nucleotides: TGTGCCAGCAGTTTGGGGACAGGGGATGAGAACATTCAGTACTTC. It translates to CASSLGTGDENIQYF.

In DNA form, the CDR3 reads TGCAGCGTTGAAGATGGAGCTGAGACCCAGTACTTC. It yields the protein CSVEDGAETQYF. This sequence joins TRBV29-1 and TRBJ2-5; D remains ambiguous. In germline, CDR1 is SQVTM, CDR2 ANQGSEA. This CDR3 is built from 12 residues. V was trimmed by 0 bases and J by 5 bases, leaving 7 bases between them.

This clone is a singleton in its sample. The chain is built from TRBV4-3 and TRBJ1-1; the D gene is possibly TRBD1 (5 bases). V lost 0 bases, J lost 8 bases, and 10 bases lay in between. The V gene's germline CDR1 is LGHNA and CDR2 YSLEER. The CDR3 runs to 13 residues. DNA for the CDR3: TGCGCCAGCAGCCAAGAAGGGGCGGTGGAAGCTTTCTTT. Translated, it gives CASSQEGAVEAFF.

The rearrangement links TRBV9 to TRBJ1-5; 7 bases align to TRBD1. CDR3 length equals 16 residues. Germline values: CDR1 SGDLS, CDR2 YYNGEE. Germline trimming cut 3 bases from V and 0 bases from J; bases unmatched to any gene: 6. The CDR3 DNA sequence: TGTGCCAGCAGCGGGGGGGACAGTTATAGCAATCAGCCCCAGCATTTT. Translation gives CASSGGDSYSNQPQHF.

The chain combines TRBV15 with TRBJ2-7; a possible D gene is TRBD2 (6 bases). Between the trimmed V and J ends, which lost 3 bases and 3 bases, there was a span of 18 bases. In germline, CDR1 is LNHNV, CDR2 YYDKDF (reference sequence). The CDR3 has 16 amino acids. The CDR3 coding sequence is TGTGCCACCAGCAGGCCTGCTGGGGCGCGGGGCTACGAGCAGTACTTC. Translating gives CATSRPAGARGYEQYF.

The V and J genes are TRBV6-2 or TRBV6-3 and TRBJ2-4, with 7 bases lining up with TRBD1. Trimming cost V 0 bases and J 7 bases; bases outside gene matches: 6. This CDR3 comprises 15 residues. Germline CDR1 and CDR2: MNHEY and SVGEGT. This chain's CDR3 is CASSYSGQRGNIQYF. CDR3 coding DNA: TGTGCCAGCAGTTACTCGGGACAGAGAGGCAACATTCAGTACTTC.

The chain uses TRBV11-3 and TRBJ2-5; D perhaps matches TRBD2 (5 bases). V was clipped by 5 bases and J by 7 bases, with 20 bases between them. This CDR3 spans 15 amino acids. Germline loops: CDR1 SGHNT, CDR2 YENEEA. CDR3 DNA sequence: TGTGCCAGCAGCCCGGGAAAGGGAGAGGGTGTGACCCAGTACTTC. Its protein product is CASSPGKGEGVTQYF.

Only a few counts were recorded for this clone. J is TRBJ1-4 and V is TRBV7-9; no reliable D call. There are 15 residues in the CDR3. Trimming removed 5 bases from V and 7 bases from J, with 17 bases in between. Germline values: CDR1 SEHNR, CDR2 FQNEAQ (reference sequence). The CDR3 sequence is CASSRSGPEGEKLFF. As DNA, the CDR3 is TGTGCCAGCAGCCGTTCGGGCCCCGAGGGTGAAAAACTGTTTTTT.

The chain employs TRBV5-6 and TRBJ1-1, with 12 bases fitting TRBD1. The length of the CDR3 is 17 residues. After removal of 1 base from V and 3 bases from J, the junction contained 7 bases not matched to a gene. CDR1 SGHDT and CDR2 YYEEEE come from the germline V gene. Here the CDR3 reads CASSLRDRGLTDTEAFF. CDR3 DNA: TGTGCCAGCAGCTTGCGGGACAGGGGGCTGACGGACACTGAAGCTTTCTTT.

This clone was seen only once. The V and J genes are TRBV6-6 and TRBJ2-7; possibly TRBD1 for D (5 bases). Germline V lookup: CDR1 MNHNY, CDR2 SVGAGI (reference sequence). This CDR3 contains 15 residues. V shed 6 bases and J shed 2 bases, with 17 bases lying between them. Written as DNA, the CDR3 is TGTGCCAGCAGGAGGAACTCGGACATTACCTACGAGCAGTACTTC. Its protein product is CASRRNSDITYEQYF.

V gene TRBV6-6 combines with J gene TRBJ1-1; no clear D gene. Germline CDR1 MNHNY, CDR2 SVGAGI (reference sequence). The CDR3 runs 13 residues. V shed 4 bases and J shed 0 bases, with 6 bases lying between them. CDR3 in DNA: TGTGCCAGCAGTTCCGACATGAACACTGAAGCTTTCTTT. Translated, it gives CASSSDMNTEAFF.

The chain is built from TRBV2 and TRBJ1-2; D perhaps matches TRBD1 (5 bases). V shed 5 bases and J shed 8 bases, with 15 bases lying between them. The CDR3 sequence is 13 residues long. Germline V gene data show CDR1 as SNHLY and CDR2 as FYNNEI. CDR3 sequence: CASSNQGVPGYTF. In DNA form, the CDR3 reads TGTGCCAGCAGTAACCAGGGTGTTCCCGGCTACACCTTC.

This clone was recorded a few times. The chain combines TRBV7-3 with TRBJ1-6; the D gene is possibly TRBD1 (5 bases). CDR1 and CDR2 from the germline V gene are SGHTA and FQGTGA. The CDR3 spans 17 residues. V shed 5 bases and J shed 0 bases, with 14 bases lying between them. DNA of the CDR3: TGTGCCAGCAGCAGAGGAGACAGTTACTCCTATAATTCACCCCTCCACTTT. This gives the protein CASSRGDSYSYNSPLHF.

This clone was seen just once. The chain recombines TRBV7-9 with TRBJ2-7; the match to TRBD1 covers 11 bases. V shed 5 bases, J shed 6 bases, and the junction held 3 bases outside the gene matches. The CDR3 is 13 amino acids. Germline values: CDR1 SEHNR, CDR2 FQNEAQ (reference sequence). The CDR3 DNA is TGTGCCAGCAGCGGACAGGGGGCAGGCGAGCAGTACTTC. Protein: CASSGQGAGEQYF.

The gene calls are TRBV10-3 and TRBJ2-2; 8 nucleotides match TRBD2. Looked up from germline, CDR1 is ENHRY and CDR2 is SYGVKD. The ends lost 4 bases at V and 3 bases at J; junction bases unmatched: 7. The CDR3 covers 16 residues. The CDR3 nucleotides are TGTGCCATCAGTGGTCTCAGCGGGGGAGACACCGGGGAGCTGTTTTTT. As protein: CAISGLSGGDTGELFF.

The rearrangement links TRBV5-5 to TRBJ2-2; D may be TRBD2 (5 bases). Trimming pared 0 bases from V and 3 bases from J, leaving 9 bases between. Germline CDR1 reads SGHKS; CDR2 reads YYEKEE (reference sequence). The CDR3 loop spans 15 amino acids. CDR3 protein: CASSLEFGDTGELFF. The CDR3 nucleotides are TGTGCCAGCAGCTTGGAGTTCGGGGACACCGGGGAGCTGTTTTTT.

V and J are TRBV5-6 and TRBJ2-1; D unclear. Germline V CDR1 and CDR2: SGHDT, YYEEEE. This CDR3 is built from 11 residues. V lost 2 bases and J 13 bases, leaving 10 bases between the germline ends. The CDR3, as DNA: TGTGCCAGCAGCTTTCGAGTTGAACAGTTCTTC. This codes for CASSFRVEQFF.

This sequence joins TRBV5-1 and TRBJ2-1; 14 bases align to TRBD2. There are 15 residues in the CDR3. The V gene end was trimmed by 4 bases and the J gene end by 12 bases; junction bases not matched to a gene: 9. Germline lookup yields CDR1 SGHRS and CDR2 YFSETQ. The CDR3 loop reads CASSPRTSGGIVQFF. Here the CDR3 DNA reads TGCGCCAGCAGCCCCCGGACTAGCGGGGGGATCGTGCAGTTCTTC. The full variable domain, in which reference TRBV5-1 and TRBJ2-1 provide the parts outside the CDR3, is KAGVTQTPRYLIKTRGQQVTLSCSPISGHRSVSWYQQTPGQGLQFLFEYFSETQRNKGNFPGRFSGRQFSNSRSEMNVSTLELGDSALYLCASSPRTSGGIVQFFGPGTRLTVL.

There are many counts of this clone. J is TRBJ2-7 and V is TRBV4-3, with D maybe TRBD2 (7 bases). CDR3 size: 13 residues. Germline values: CDR1 LGHNA, CDR2 YSLEER. V lost 3 bases and J lost 5, with 11 bases in between. The CDR3 reads CASSHREGDEQYF. Written as DNA, the CDR3 is TGCGCCAGCAGCCACAGGGAGGGGGACGAGCAGTACTTC.

The gene calls are TRBV19 and TRBJ1-2, with D tentatively TRBD1 (5 bases). V lost 3 bases to trimming and J lost 0 bases, with 20 bases between them. CDR3 length: 18 amino acids. Per germline, CDR1 LNHDA and CDR2 SQIVND (reference sequence). The CDR3 DNA is TGTGCCAGTAGTATGGGTTCCGGACAAATAGGAGCTAACTATGGCTACACCTTC. Translation: CASSMGSGQIGANYGYTF.

The chain links TRBV29-1 to TRBJ2-1; 10 positions match TRBD1. Losses at the gene ends were 2 bases for V and 4 bases for J; bases not matched to a gene: 8. The CDR3 covers 16 residues. Germline CDR1 reads SQVTM; CDR2 reads ANQGSEA. CDR3 bases: TGCAGCGTTGAAAGCGCCGGACAGGGGGGGTACAATGAGCAGTTCTTC. Translated: CSVESAGQGGYNEQFF.

This clone has just a few counts. The chain links TRBV29-1 to TRBJ2-5; a weak D match, TRBD1 (5 bases). Germline V gives CDR1 SQVTM, CDR2 ANQGSEA. V was shortened by 5 bases and J by 0 bases, with 10 bases between the two germline ends. There are 13 residues in the CDR3. CDR3: CSVKDTYQETQYF. CDR3 DNA: TGCAGCGTTAAGGACACGTACCAAGAGACCCAGTACTTC.